A selection of T cell receptor beta chains follows, all from one sample in a study of T-cell memory formation after mild COVID-19. From the 5' RACE reads, TCRdb called clonotypes with MiXCR, one entry per CDR3 protein. Of under 550,000 distinct CDR3 sequences detected, roughly 18% appear once; the ten largest clones hold over 9%. Sample: PBMCs or a T cell subset sorted from them (not recorded which). The receptors here all came from an adult woman who had mild COVID-19 (a few samples of this study predate the infection). Cell type and time point are not known. CDR3s include the opening cysteine and the closing phenylalanine or tryptophan. The D gene is left open where the match is weak. Only some rows state a clone size, as once, few, many or a class for expanded clones.

size: NA
V: TRBV6-6
J: TRBJ2-7
D: NA
DNA: TGTGCCAGCAGTTACGGCAGAGGCTACGAGCAGTACTTC
CDR3: CASSYGRGYEQYF

size: NA
V: TRBV4-1
J: TRBJ1-1
D: NA
DNA: TGCGCCAGCAGCCAAGTTCCGACCGGAGGCACTGAAGCTTTCTTT
CDR3: CASSQVPTGGTEAFF

size: NA
V: TRBV10-3
J: TRBJ1-4
D: NA
DNA: TGTGCCATCAGTGAGTCGACCCTGGATGAAAAACTGTTTTTT
CDR3: CAISESTLDEKLFF

size: NA
V: TRBV19
J: TRBJ1-1
D: NA
DNA: TGTGCCAGTAGTATAAGAGAGAACACTGAAGCTTTCTTT
CDR3: CASSIRENTEAFF

size: NA
V: TRBV7-9
J: TRBJ2-5
D: TRBD1
DNA: TGTGCCAGCAGCTTACCTCGGACAGGAGGATACCAAGAGACCCAGTACTTC
CDR3: CASSLPRTGGYQETQYF

size: few
V: TRBV5-1
J: TRBJ1-3
D: NA
DNA: TGCGCCAGCAGCTTTGTAGGAGGTGATGGAAACACCATATATTTT
CDR3: CASSFVGGDGNTIYF

size: many
V: TRBV7-9
J: TRBJ1-4
D: NA
DNA: TGTGCCAGCAGCTTTGGGGGTGCAACTAATGAAAAACTGTTTTTT
CDR3: CASSFGGATNEKLFF

size: NA
V: TRBV7-3
J: TRBJ2-3
D: NA
DNA: TGTGCCAGCAGCTTAACAGGGGTCACAGATACGCAGTATTTT
CDR3: CASSLTGVTDTQYF

size: few
V: TRBV7-2
J: TRBJ2-3
D: TRBD1
DNA: TGTGCCAGCAGCTTAGAGTCAGGGGGCTTGTTATCTAGCACAGATACGCAGTATTTT
CDR3: CASSLESGGLLSSTDTQYF

size: few
V: TRBV25-1
J: TRBJ2-1
D: NA
DNA: TGTGCCAGCGAGGGTTACAATGAGCAGTTCTTC
CDR3: CASEGYNEQFF

size: NA
V: TRBV6-5
J: TRBJ2-2
D: NA
DNA: TGTGCCAGCAGTGGACTAAGCAGGTCCACCGGGGAGCTGTTTTTT
CDR3: CASSGLSRSTGELFF

size: NA
V: TRBV3-1
J: TRBJ1-1
D: NA
DNA: TGTGCCAGCAGCCCAACCCTACAAGAATTGAACACTGAAGCTTTCTTT
CDR3: CASSPTLQELNTEAFF

size: NA
V: TRBV9
J: TRBJ2-7
D: TRBD1
DNA: TGTGCCAGCAGCGTAGAGGGACAGAGATCTTACGAGCAGTACTTC
CDR3: CASSVEGQRSYEQYF

size: many
V: TRBV24-1
J: TRBJ2-2
D: NA
DNA: TGTGCCACCAGTGATTTTTCGGACAGTCACACCGGGGAGCTGTTTTTT
CDR3: CATSDFSDSHTGELFF

size: NA
V: TRBV29-1
J: TRBJ2-7
D: TRBD1
DNA: TGCAGCGTTGGACAGGGGGAGTCCTACGAGCAGTACTTC
CDR3: CSVGQGESYEQYF

size: NA
V: TRBV11-2
J: TRBJ2-3
D: TRBD2
DNA: TGTGCCAGCAGCTCCGGGACTAGCGGGAGGCCCGCAGATACGCAGTATTTT
CDR3: CASSSGTSGRPADTQYF

size: few
V: TRBV11-2
J: TRBJ1-1
D: TRBD1
DNA: TGTGCCAGCAGCTGGCACAGGGGAACCACTGAAGCTTTCTTT
CDR3: CASSWHRGTTEAFF

size: few
V: TRBV12-3/TRBV12-4
J: TRBJ1-3
D: NA
DNA: TGTGCCAGCAGTTTTCGCAGGGCTGGAAACACCATATATTTT
CDR3: CASSFRRAGNTIYF

size: NA
V: TRBV19
J: TRBJ2-1
D: NA
DNA: TGTGCCAGTAGTATTGTCGGTTTCGACAGCAGTGAGCAGTTCTTC
CDR3: CASSIVGFDSSEQFF

size: NA
V: TRBV7-9
J: TRBJ2-7
D: TRBD1
DNA: TGTGCCAGCAGCTCTACTTACGACAGGGGTTACGAGCAGTACTTC
CDR3: CASSSTYDRGYEQYF

size: NA
V: TRBV6-5
J: TRBJ2-1
D: NA
DNA: TGTGCCAGCAGTTATACTGGGGGGGCTTTCTACAATGAGCAGTTCTTC
CDR3: CASSYTGGAFYNEQFF

size: NA
V: TRBV15
J: TRBJ1-5
D: NA
DNA: TGTGCCACCAGCAGAGTTGGCAGTGCAAATCAGCCCCAGCATTTT
CDR3: CATSRVGSANQPQHF

size: many
V: TRBV12-3/TRBV12-4
J: TRBJ1-1
D: NA
DNA: TGTGCCAGCAGTTTACAGACGAACACTGAAGCTTTCTTT
CDR3: CASSLQTNTEAFF

size: NA
V: TRBV4-3
J: TRBJ2-7
D: TRBD1
DNA: TGCGCCAGCAGCCAACAACCGGGACAGGGCTACGAGCAGTACTTC
CDR3: CASSQQPGQGYEQYF

size: NA
V: TRBV7-2
J: TRBJ2-5
D: TRBD1
DNA: TGTGCCAGCAGCTTGACAGGGTCGTACCAAGAGACCCAGTACTTC
CDR3: CASSLTGSYQETQYF

size: few
V: TRBV9
J: TRBJ2-1
D: TRBD2
DNA: TGTGCCAGCAGGCGGGAGGCCACCTACAATGAGCAGTTCTTC
CDR3: CASRREATYNEQFF

size: few
V: TRBV12-3/TRBV12-4
J: TRBJ1-6
D: TRBD1
DNA: TGTGCCAGCAGTGAGGGACAGGGGAATTCACCCCTCCACTTT
CDR3: CASSEGQGNSPLHF

size: few
V: TRBV12-3/TRBV12-4
J: TRBJ1-5
D: NA
DNA: TGTGCCAGCAGTTTAAACTCCGGCAGGGGAACGCAGCCCCAGCATTTT
CDR3: CASSLNSGRGTQPQHF

size: NA
V: TRBV12-3/TRBV12-4
J: TRBJ2-3
D: TRBD2
DNA: TGTGCCAGCGGGGGGGTTCTAAATACGCAGTATTTT
CDR3: CASGGVLNTQYF

size: NA
V: TRBV20-1
J: TRBJ2-1
D: TRBD2
DNA: TGCAGTGCTAGAGGCGGGAGTTTAGGCAATGAGCAGTTCTTC
CDR3: CSARGGSLGNEQFF

size: NA
V: TRBV10-3
J: TRBJ1-1
D: TRBD1
DNA: TGTGCCACCACCGGGAGACAGGGGGGAGGTAAGACTGAAGCTTTCTTT
CDR3: CATTGRQGGGKTEAFF

size: NA
V: TRBV7-2
J: TRBJ2-3
D: TRBD1
DNA: TGTGCCAGCAGCTTACGACAGGGCCGCAGGGATACGCAGTATTTT
CDR3: CASSLRQGRRDTQYF

size: NA
V: TRBV4-3
J: TRBJ1-3
D: NA
DNA: TGCGCCAGCAGCCAAGGAGTAGGGGGGGTCTCCGGAAACACCATATATTTT
CDR3: CASSQGVGGVSGNTIYF

size: NA
V: TRBV6-6
J: TRBJ2-1
D: NA
DNA: TGTGCCAGCAGTTACAACAATGAGCAGTTCTTC
CDR3: CASSYNNEQFF

size: few
V: TRBV3-1
J: TRBJ2-7
D: NA
DNA: TGTGCCAGCAGCCAAGTAACGGGGCAGGCCGAGCAGTACTTC
CDR3: CASSQVTGQAEQYF

size: few
V: TRBV9
J: TRBJ1-1
D: TRBD1
DNA: TGTGCCAGCAGCGCGAGGGGACAGGTTGGATACACTGAAGCTTTCTTT
CDR3: CASSARGQVGYTEAFF

size: many
V: TRBV3-1
J: TRBJ2-1
D: TRBD1
DNA: TGTGCCAGCAGCAGGGACAGATACAATGAGCAGTTCTTC
CDR3: CASSRDRYNEQFF

size: NA
V: TRBV7-6
J: TRBJ2-1
D: TRBD2
DNA: TGTGCCAGCAGCTTAAGACTAGCGGGAATGGACAATGAGCAGTTCTTC
CDR3: CASSLRLAGMDNEQFF

size: NA
V: TRBV7-6
J: TRBJ2-1
D: NA
DNA: TGTGCCAGCCGGGCTCAGGGGTTCTCCTACAATGAGCAGTTCTTC
CDR3: CASRAQGFSYNEQFF

size: NA
V: TRBV6-1
J: TRBJ1-6
D: NA
DNA: TGTGCCAGCATCCGCGGGGGGCCCTTTGTGGGCAATTCACCCCTCCACTTT
CDR3: CASIRGGPFVGNSPLHF

size: few
V: TRBV7-9
J: TRBJ2-7
D: NA
DNA: TGTGCCAGCAGCTTACGGGGGGCGTACCACGAGCAGTACTTC
CDR3: CASSLRGAYHEQYF

size: NA
V: TRBV12-3/TRBV12-4
J: TRBJ1-5
D: TRBD1
DNA: TGTGCCAGCAGCCCACAGGGGATTAGCAATCAGCCCCAGCATTTT
CDR3: CASSPQGISNQPQHF

size: NA
V: TRBV3-1
J: TRBJ1-2
D: NA
DNA: TGTGCCAGCAGCCGCTTCAACTATGGCTACACCTTC
CDR3: CASSRFNYGYTF

size: NA
V: TRBV12-3/TRBV12-4
J: TRBJ1-1
D: TRBD1
DNA: TGTGCCAGCAGTCCTCAGACAGGGGGCACTGAAGCTTTCTTT
CDR3: CASSPQTGGTEAFF